One sample yielded the 19 T cell receptor beta chains listed below, sequenced in a study of cytomegalovirus exposure and HLA in healthy donors. The PCR used 60 Vbeta and 13 Jbeta primers. Measured with immunoSEQ multiplex PCR; TCRdb has only the in-frame clones, and not every one. The sample includes 58,000 or so clones, around 75% seen only once; the top ten take around 25%. The sample consisted of PBMCs. The receptors here all came from a woman in her 40s in good health and CMV-seropositive.

This chain links TRBV13 with TRBJ2-2; TRBD1 matches at 7 bases. V shed 2 bases, J shed 6 bases, and the junction held 3 bases outside the gene matches. The CDR3 runs to 14 residues. CDR1 PRHDT and CDR2 FYEKMQ come from the germline V gene (reference sequence). The CDR3 is CASSLSQGAGELFF. The DNA of the CDR3 is TGTGCCAGCAGCTTAAGCCAGGGGGCCGGGGAGCTGTTTTTT.

This clone showed up just once. At one end the junction does not follow the germline gene, possibly because of a read error. The chain joins TRBV29-1 to TRBJ2-2; D is possibly TRBD1 (6 bases). CDR3 length: 12 amino acids. Per germline, CDR1 SQVTM and CDR2 ANQGSEA. CDR3 region: CSVQQGTRELFF. As DNA, the CDR3 is TGCAGCGTCCAACAGGGCACCCGGGAGCTGTTTTTT.

The chain employs TRBV21-1 and TRBJ1-3; no check of the table's D call, TRBD1, against the DNA was made. TRBV21-1 is noted as a pseudogene. The CDR3 loop spans 19 amino acids. DNA of the CDR3: TGTGCCAGCAGTTCAAAACCAACGGCAGGGACAGCCTCTGGAAACACCATATATTTT. Translating it yields CASSSKPTAGTASGNTIYF.

The CDR3, as DNA: TGTGCCAGTAGTATGGGACAGGGTGGCCACAATGAGCAGTTCTTC. This translates into CASSMGQGGHNEQFF. This sequence joins TRBV19 and TRBJ2-1; 9 nucleotides match TRBD1. CDR3 length: 15 residues. Germline lookup yields CDR1 LNHDA and CDR2 SQIVND (reference sequence). Unmatched junction bases numbered 5, after V lost 3 bases and J lost 5 bases.

CDR3 DNA: TGCAGCGTTCGGACATTTACCGGGGAGCTGTTTTTT. This translates into CSVRTFTGELFF. This sequence joins TRBV29-1 and TRBJ2-2, with D possibly TRBD1 on 5 matching bases. V lost 5 bases and J lost 5, with 9 bases in between. There are 12 residues in the CDR3. CDR1 and CDR2 from the germline V gene are SQVTM and ANQGSEA.

This sequence joins TRBV21-1 and TRBJ2-1; the table calls TRBD2, which could not be checked here. TRBV21-1 is a known pseudogene. This CDR3 contains 19 residues. In DNA form, the CDR3 reads TGTGCCAGCAGCAAGCCGGGACTAGCGGGGGGCGTGGGTTACAATGAGCAGTTCTTC. It yields the protein CASSKPGLAGGVGYNEQFF.

V is TRBV5-4 and J is TRBJ2-3; perhaps TRBD2 as D (5 bases). V was pared by 4 bases and J by 2 bases, with 14 bases between. This CDR3 contains 15 residues. Germline V gives CDR1 SGHNT, CDR2 YYREEE (reference sequence). Written as DNA, the CDR3 is TGTGCCAGCAGCCCACGGGCGGGCCTCACAGATACGCAGTATTTT. As protein: CASSPRAGLTDTQYF. Together with reference TRBV5-4 and TRBJ2-3, the CDR3 gives the full variable domain: ETGVTQSPTHLIKTRGQQVTLRCSSQSGHNTVSWYQQALGQGPQFIFQYYREEENGRGNFPPRFSGLQFPNYSSELNVNALELDDSALYLCASSPRAGLTDTQYFGPGTRLTVL.

This chain joins TRBV5-1 and TRBJ1-1, with a tentative D call TRBD1 (6 bases). The CDR3 spans 14 residues. Trimming removed 5 bases at V and 8 bases at J, with 19 bases between. CDR1 and CDR2 (germline): SGHRS, YFSETQ. This CDR3 reads CASSQNQGRGEAFF. For the CDR3, the DNA is TGCGCCAGCAGTCAAAACCAGGGGCGAGGGGAAGCTTTCTTT.

This clone was observed a handful of times. The chain links TRBV6-5 to TRBJ2-3, with a possible D match to TRBD1 (5 bases). The CDR3 length is 13 residues. V lost 8 bases and J lost 6, with 15 bases in between. CDR1 MNHEY and CDR2 SVGAGI come from the germline V gene. The CDR3 region has the DNA TGTGCCAGCGATGACAGCCTATTCGATACGCAGTATTTT. Its translation is CASDDSLFDTQYF.

V usage is TRBV6-5 and J usage is TRBJ2-7, with 9 bases lining up with TRBD1. Per germline, CDR1 MNHEY and CDR2 SVGAGI. V trimming: 8 bases; J trimming: 2 bases; junction bases outside the gene matches: 7. The CDR3 runs to 14 residues. CDR3 sequence (DNA): TGTGCCAGCCTCCGGGACAGGGAGACCTACGAGCAGTACTTC. It encodes CASLRDRETYEQYF.

This chain uses TRBV29-1 with TRBJ1-5; 7 positions match TRBD1. Germline CDR1 and CDR2: SQVTM and ANQGSEA. CDR3 length equals 15 residues. The V segment lost 5 bases and the J segment 5 bases; nucleotides outside the gene matches: 12. CDR3 in amino acids: CSVTTTGLFDQPQHF. The CDR3 DNA sequence: TGCAGCGTTACCACGACAGGGTTGTTCGATCAGCCCCAGCATTTT.

V usage is TRBV7-2 and J usage is TRBJ2-1, with 10 bases lining up with TRBD2. Germline values: CDR1 SGHTA, CDR2 FQGNSA. V lost 4 bases to trimming and J lost 9 bases; unmatched junction nucleotides: 9. The CDR3 is 15 residues long. Here the CDR3 reads CASSYEAGGRTEQFF. DNA for the CDR3: TGTGCCAGCAGCTATGAAGCGGGGGGGCGAACTGAGCAGTTCTTC.

This chain's CDR3 is CASSPTGSGANVLTF. CDR3 DNA sequence: TGCGCCAGCAGCCCGACAGGCTCTGGGGCCAACGTCCTGACTTTC. This sequence joins TRBV4-3 and TRBJ2-6; a possible D gene is TRBD1 (6 bases). This CDR3 is built from 15 residues. Germline CDR1 reads LGHNA; CDR2 reads YSLEER. V lost 4 bases and J lost 0, with 7 bases in between.

The gene calls are TRBV5-6 and TRBJ1-4, with 8 bases that match TRBD1. This CDR3 is 14 amino acids long. V was pared by 2 bases and J by 7 bases, with 4 bases of the junction left unmatched. Germline CDR1 is SGHDT and CDR2 is YYEEEE. DNA of the CDR3: TGTGCCAGCAGCTTCGGACAGGGCAGTGAAAAACTGTTTTTT. It specifies CASSFGQGSEKLFF.

This chain links TRBV6-5 with TRBJ2-7, with TRBD2 as a possible D gene (6 bases). CDR3 length: 15 amino acids. Germline-derived CDR1 and CDR2 are MNHEY and SVGAGI. Trimming shortened V by 5 bases and J by 4 bases, and 18 bases separated the two germline ends. The CDR3 sequence is CASSGEGGVGYEQYF. In DNA, the CDR3 is TGTGCCAGCAGTGGTGAGGGAGGCGTTGGGTACGAGCAGTACTTC.

The chain couples TRBV11-3 to TRBJ2-2, with a possible D match to TRBD2 (5 bases). The V and J ends lost 1 base and 0 bases respectively, with 12 bases between them. The CDR3 runs 17 residues. Germline V gene sequence: CDR1 SGHNT, CDR2 YENEEA. The CDR3 bases are TGTGCCAGCAGCTTAGTCGTGGGGAGTGCGAACACCGGGGAGCTGTTTTTT. Translated, it gives CASSLVVGSANTGELFF. The variable domain in full, completed from reference TRBV11-3 and TRBJ2-2, reads EAGVVQSPRYKIIEKKQPVAFWCNPISGHNTLYWYLQNLGQGPELLIRYENEEAVDDSQLPKDRFSAERLKGVDSTLKIQPAELGDSAVYLCASSLVVGSANTGELFFGEGSRLTVL.

The J gene is TRBJ2-7, the V gene TRBV6-6; D gene uncertain. The CDR3 has 11 residues. Germline CDR1 is MNHNY and CDR2 is SVGAGI (reference sequence). V was shortened by 5 bases and J by 6 bases, with 8 bases between the two germline ends. The CDR3 loop reads CASSQLSEQYF. The CDR3, as DNA: TGTGCCAGCAGTCAACTTAGCGAGCAGTACTTC.

The CDR3 loop reads CASSPGGQSRSEQYF. In nucleotides, the CDR3 is TGTGCCAGCTCACCGGGTGGCCAGAGTCGGAGCGAGCAGTACTTC. The rearrangement links TRBV18 to TRBJ2-7, with D unresolved. V shed 3 bases and J shed 6 bases, with 18 bases lying between them. The CDR3 sequence is 15 residues long. Germline CDR1 and CDR2: KGHSH and LQKENI.

V and J are TRBV11-2 and TRBJ2-3, with D possibly being TRBD2 (6 bases). Deletions cut 1 base from V and 0 bases from J, with 8 bases between. Germline V lookup: CDR1 SGHAT, CDR2 FQNNGV. The CDR3 covers 15 residues. CDR3 in amino acids: CASSLGGASTDTQYF. The CDR3 DNA sequence: TGTGCCAGCAGCTTAGGCGGGGCCAGCACAGATACGCAGTATTTT.